A single sample gave rise to the 31 T cell receptor beta chains below, sequenced in a study of T cell responses to AZD1222 COVID-19 vaccine. The data were produced by immunoSEQ multiplex PCR, yet TCRdb's version contains in-frame clones alone and is incomplete. The table records about 160,000 clones, 90% of them present only once. Sequencing was performed on peripheral blood, taken 28 days after the second AZD1222 dose. These receptors all stem from an adult who received the AZD1222 COVID-19 vaccine.

V gene TRBV7-8 combines with J gene TRBJ2-7; 7 bases agree with TRBD2. The germline V gene has CDR1 SGHVS and CDR2 FQNEAQ. V trimming: 1 base; J trimming: 0 bases; junction bases outside the gene matches: 3. This CDR3 region has 15 residues. The DNA of the CDR3 is TGTGCCAGCAGCTTAGAGACTAGCCGCTCCTACGAGCAGTACTTC. The encoded protein is CASSLETSRSYEQYF.

The V and J genes are TRBV19 and TRBJ1-2, with TRBD1 matching over 8 bases. After removal of 5 bases from V and 3 bases from J, the junction contained 8 bases not matched to a gene. The germline V gene has CDR1 LNHDA and CDR2 SQIVND (reference sequence). This CDR3 comprises 15 residues. The CDR3, as DNA: TGTGCCAGTAGTCCGCCAGGGGGCGATGACTATGGCTACACCTTC. This gives the protein CASSPPGGDDYGYTF.

The chain couples TRBV19 to TRBJ2-3; D possibly corresponds to TRBD2 (5 bases). The CDR3 contains 15 residues. Looked up from germline, CDR1 is LNHDA and CDR2 is SQIVND (reference sequence). V was cut by 5 bases and J by 5 bases, with 17 bases left in between. The CDR3: CASSSGSEVVDTQYF. The CDR3 DNA sequence: TGTGCCAGTAGTTCGGGATCTGAGGTGGTAGATACGCAGTATTTT.

The V gene is TRBV19, the J gene TRBJ2-6; no definite D call. CDR1 and CDR2 (germline): LNHDA, SQIVND (reference sequence). The CDR3 is made up of 15 amino acids. Deletions cut 7 bases from V and 2 bases from J, with 12 bases between. The CDR3: CASTPLRAGANVLTF. In nucleotides, the CDR3 is TGTGCCAGTACCCCCTTAAGGGCTGGGGCCAACGTCCTGACTTTC.

J is TRBJ1-1 and V is TRBV4-1; the D is unclear. Germline lookup yields CDR1 MGHRA and CDR2 YSYEKL. Trimming took 0 bases from V and 0 from J, leaving 11 bases between them. There are 16 residues in the CDR3. In DNA form, the CDR3 reads TGCGCCAGCAGCCAAGAAGCGAGCCTAATGAACACTGAAGCTTTCTTT. Its protein product is CASSQEASLMNTEAFF.

This chain joins TRBV6-6 and TRBJ2-7, with 7 bases lining up with TRBD2. The CDR3 runs to 15 residues. The V gene end was trimmed by 7 bases and the J gene end by 3 bases; junction bases not matched to a gene: 12. The germline CDR1 and CDR2 sequences are MNHNY and SVGAGI (reference sequence). The CDR3 coding sequence is TGTGCCAGCACCGACGGGGGAGGGACGGGCTACGAGCAGTACTTC. This gives the protein CASTDGGGTGYEQYF.

This chain links TRBV3-1 (or the pseudogene TRBV3-2) with TRBJ2-5; D call uncertain. V lost 0 bases and J 11 bases, leaving 13 bases between the germline ends. Germline lookup yields CDR1 LGHDT and CDR2 YNNKEL (reference sequence). The CDR3 runs to 13 residues. CDR3 residues: CASSQDAIGRQYF. The CDR3 DNA is TGTGCCAGCAGCCAAGATGCGATTGGGCGGCAGTACTTC.

The V gene is TRBV19, the J gene TRBJ1-5, with TRBD1 matching 8 bases. V dropped 1 base and J dropped 5; count of bases not matched to a gene: 4. CDR1 and CDR2 (germline): LNHDA, SQIVND (reference sequence). The CDR3 contains 15 residues. CDR3 bases: TGTGCCAGTAGTATAGGGACAGGGTGGGATCAGCCCCAGCATTTT. Translating gives CASSIGTGWDQPQHF.

This chain uses TRBV5-4 with TRBJ1-1; D not certain. The V end lost 0 bases, the J end lost 4 bases, and 10 bases lay between the germline ends. CDR3 length equals 14 residues. Germline loops: CDR1 SGHNT, CDR2 YYREEE (reference sequence). The chain's CDR3 is CASSLGRFGTEAFF. CDR3 coding DNA: TGTGCCAGCAGCTTGGGAAGGTTCGGCACTGAAGCTTTCTTT.

The chain recombines TRBV10-3 with TRBJ2-1; 11 positions agree with TRBD2. Germline CDR1 and CDR2: ENHRY and SYGVKD. The CDR3 totals 17 residues. Unmatched junction bases numbered 12, after V lost 6 bases and J lost 5 bases. CDR3 amino acids: CAISSEIAGGPHNEQFF. The CDR3 coding sequence is TGTGCCATCAGCTCCGAGATAGCGGGAGGGCCACACAATGAGCAGTTCTTC.

The rearrangement links TRBV5-1 to TRBJ1-1, with no clear D. V was shortened by 0 bases and J by 2 bases, with 5 bases between the two germline ends. The germline gives CDR1 SGHRS, CDR2 YFSETQ. This CDR3 is built from 13 residues. The CDR3 DNA follows: TGCGCCAGCAGCTTGGGGAAAAACACTGAAGCTTTCTTT. Its protein product is CASSLGKNTEAFF.

The chain links TRBV6-6 to TRBJ2-7; weak D call: TRBD2 (6 bases). Trimming shortened V by 5 bases and J by 0 bases, and 11 bases separated the two germline ends. Germline assignment: CDR1 MNHNY and CDR2 SVGAGI (reference sequence). CDR3 length equals 14 residues. The CDR3, as DNA: TGTGCCAGCAGTACTCGGGAGCTCTCCTACGAGCAGTACTTC. It encodes CASSTRELSYEQYF.

The V call is TRBV2, the J call TRBJ2-5; D uncertain. Trimming removed 8 bases from V and 4 bases from J, with 14 bases in between. The germline V gene encodes CDR1 SNHLY and CDR2 FYNNEI. The CDR3 has 13 amino acids. CDR3 amino acids: CASATRWGETQYF. The CDR3 coding sequence is TGTGCCAGCGCTACGAGGTGGGGAGAGACCCAGTACTTC.

The chain employs TRBV19 and TRBJ1-4; possible D gene TRBD1, 5 bases. The CDR3 contains 16 residues. The V gene lost 8 bases and the J gene lost 4 bases, with 20 bases spanning the gap. Per the germline V gene, CDR1 is LNHDA and CDR2 is SQIVND (reference sequence). CDR3 nucleotide sequence: TGTGCCAGTCCCCGGGAGGGCAGGGTTGATAATGAAAAACTGTTTTTT. Translated: CASPREGRVDNEKLFF.

The chain has TRBV5-6 and TRBJ2-3; D assignment may be TRBD1 or TRBD2 (5 bases each). V was cut by 4 bases and J by 6 bases, with 15 bases left in between. The germline gives CDR1 SGHDT, CDR2 YYEEEE. The length of the CDR3 is 14 residues. Here the CDR3 reads CASSPGPTRDTQYF. The CDR3 DNA reads TGTGCCAGCAGCCCGGGACCCACACGGGATACGCAGTATTTT.

V and J are TRBV7-2 and TRBJ2-1; 10 positions agree with TRBD2. This CDR3 has 15 amino acids. J was trimmed by 2 bases and V by 4 bases; bases with no gene match: 2. Germline V gives CDR1 SGHTA, CDR2 FQGNSA. CDR3 sequence (DNA): TGTGCCAGCAGCTGGCTAGCGGGAGCCTACAATGAGCAGTTCTTC. The encoded protein is CASSWLAGAYNEQFF.

The chain joins TRBV15 to TRBJ2-3, with D perhaps given as TRBD1 or TRBD2 (6 bases each). The germline V gene encodes CDR1 LNHNV and CDR2 YYDKDF (reference sequence). The CDR3 is made up of 16 amino acids. Trimming shortened V by 3 bases and J by 3 bases, and 16 bases separated the two germline ends. The DNA for the CDR3 is TGTGCCACCAGCAGTGCCGGAGGGGGGTGGACAGATACGCAGTATTTT. This encodes CATSSAGGGWTDTQYF.

This rearrangement joins TRBV19 to TRBJ1-2; D is perhaps TRBD1 (6 bases). CDR1 and CDR2 from the germline V gene are LNHDA and SQIVND (reference sequence). The V end lost 4 bases, the J end lost 7 bases, and 13 bases lay between the germline ends. This CDR3 has 13 residues. In DNA, the CDR3 is TGTGCCAGTAGTACTCACAGGGCTGGTGGCTACACCTTC. This sequence encodes CASSTHRAGGYTF.

J is TRBJ2-1 and V is TRBV3-1 (or the pseudogene TRBV3-2), with TRBD2 identical over 12 bases. Germline CDR1 is LGHDT and CDR2 is YNNKEL (reference sequence). The CDR3 is made up of 15 amino acids. V was clipped by 3 bases and J by 12 bases; unmatched bases: 9. CDR3 residues: CASSQTLAGGTGQFF. The CDR3 region has the DNA TGTGCCAGCAGCCAGACACTAGCGGGAGGCACTGGGCAGTTCTTC.

The gene calls are TRBV5-1 and TRBJ2-2; the D is unclear. This CDR3 spans 13 amino acids. V gave up 4 bases and J gave up 8 bases, with 12 bases separating them. CDR1 and CDR2 (germline): SGHRS, YFSETQ. CDR3 DNA sequence: TGCGCCAGCAGCGTTTCAGTCACGGGGGAGCTGTTTTTT. This translates into CASSVSVTGELFF. Combining the CDR3 with reference TRBV5-1 and TRBJ2-2 gives the whole variable domain KAGVTQTPRYLIKTRGQQVTLSCSPISGHRSVSWYQQTPGQGLQFLFEYFSETQRNKGNFPGRFSGRQFSNSRSEMNVSTLELGDSALYLCASSVSVTGELFFGEGSRLTVL.

The rearrangement uses TRBV6-5 and TRBJ2-1, with D unresolved. This CDR3 has 12 residues. V lost 2 bases and J lost 6, with 5 bases in between. Germline V CDR1 and CDR2: MNHEY, SVGAGI. The CDR3 here is CASSYGRNEQFF. The CDR3 region has the DNA TGTGCCAGCAGTTACGGTCGCAATGAGCAGTTCTTC.

The rearrangement uses TRBV9 and TRBJ2-5, with D maybe TRBD2 (6 bases). Germline lookup yields CDR1 SGDLS and CDR2 YYNGEE. CDR3 size: 14 residues. With 0 bases removed from V and 8 bases from J, the gap between germline ends came to 14 bases. Here the CDR3 reads CASSVGVLAGTQYF. In DNA form, the CDR3 reads TGTGCCAGCAGCGTAGGGGTACTAGCCGGCACCCAGTACTTC.

The J gene is TRBJ1-1, the V gene TRBV5-1, with unresolved D. V gave up 3 bases and J gave up 7 bases, with 13 bases separating them. The germline V gene encodes CDR1 SGHRS and CDR2 YFSETQ. The CDR3 is made up of 13 amino acids. DNA for the CDR3: TGCGCCAGCAGCTATACAGTTGGGCTTGAAGCTTTCTTT. As protein: CASSYTVGLEAFF. Variable domain in full (rest from reference TRBV5-1 and TRBJ1-1): KAGVTQTPRYLIKTRGQQVTLSCSPISGHRSVSWYQQTPGQGLQFLFEYFSETQRNKGNFPGRFSGRQFSNSRSEMNVSTLELGDSALYLCASSYTVGLEAFFGQGTRLTVV.

The genes are TRBV11-2 and TRBJ1-1, with D possibly matching TRBD1 (5 bases). Germline-derived CDR1 and CDR2 are SGHAT and FQNNGV. CDR3 length equals 14 residues. Trimming removed 4 bases at V and 1 base at J, with 10 bases between. CDR3 in amino acids: CASSSPRENTEAFF. The CDR3 DNA sequence: TGTGCCAGCAGCTCCCCCAGGGAGAACACTGAAGCTTTCTTT.

The V call is TRBV7-9, the J call TRBJ2-7, with 8 bases that match TRBD1. The CDR3 extends over 15 amino acids. V shed 5 bases and J 3 bases; nucleotides not matched to a gene: 9. Per germline, CDR1 SEHNR and CDR2 FQNEAQ (reference sequence). CDR3 in DNA: TGTGCCAGCAGCAATACCCAACAGGGGGGCTACGAGCAGTACTTC. Translating it yields CASSNTQQGGYEQYF.

This sequence joins TRBV11-3 and TRBJ2-3, with D perhaps TRBD2 (5 bases). Germline values: CDR1 SGHNT, CDR2 YENEEA. This CDR3 spans 13 amino acids. V shed 6 bases and J shed 1 base, with 8 bases lying between them. The CDR3 protein is CASSGRRTDTQYF. CDR3 coding DNA: TGTGCCAGCAGTGGGAGACGCACAGATACGCAGTATTTT.

The chain's CDR3 is CASIQEGQRYEQYF. As DNA, the CDR3 is TGTGCCAGCATTCAGGAAGGCCAACGCTACGAGCAGTACTTC. V and J are TRBV2 and TRBJ2-7; D uncertain. There are 14 residues in the CDR3. Germline V CDR1 and CDR2: SNHLY, FYNNEI. The germline V and J ends were trimmed by 7 bases and 3 bases, with 16 bases remaining between them. Variable domain in full (rest from reference TRBV2 and TRBJ2-7): EPEVTQTPSHQVTQMGQEVILRCVPISNHLYFYWYRQILGQKVEFLVSFYNNEISEKSEIFDDQFSVERPDGSNFTLKIRSTKLEDSAMYFCASIQEGQRYEQYFGPGTRLTVT.

The chain uses TRBV12-3 or TRBV12-4 and TRBJ1-1; D is perhaps TRBD1 (6 bases). Trimming took 5 bases from V and 7 from J, leaving 14 bases between them. This CDR3 spans 13 amino acids. The CDR3 bases are TGTGCCAGCAGTCAAACAGGGTTGGGTGAAGCTTTCTTT. Amino acids: CASSQTGLGEAFF.

The V gene is TRBV7-8, the J gene TRBJ1-4; D unresolved. V lost 1 base, J lost 5 bases, and 14 bases lay in between. From germline, CDR1 is SGHVS and CDR2 FQNEAQ. This CDR3 is built from 16 residues. CDR3 sequence (DNA): TGTGCCAGCAGCTTAGGGGTATGGGATACAAATGAAAAACTGTTTTTT. Translating it yields CASSLGVWDTNEKLFF.

The chain is built from TRBV7-6 and TRBJ1-1, with unresolved D. The CDR3 has 13 amino acids. V lost 5 bases, J lost 3 bases, and 10 bases lay in between. Germline CDR1 SGHVS, CDR2 FNYEAQ. The CDR3 reads CASSRDGYTEAFF. CDR3 DNA sequence: TGTGCCAGCAGCCGAGACGGCTACACTGAAGCTTTCTTT.

This chain connects TRBV6-5 to TRBJ2-5; TRBD1 matches 9 bases. Trimming cost V 9 bases and J 3 bases; bases outside gene matches: 5. Germline CDR1 reads MNHEY; CDR2 reads SVGAGI. This CDR3 comprises 13 residues. CDR3 coding DNA: TGTGCCAGTCTCAGGACAGGGGAAGAGACCCAGTACTTC. Its protein product is CASLRTGEETQYF.